This TCR beta chain emerged from a study of T-cell reconstitution after alpha-beta-depleted transplantation in children. Study results and limitations: The high TCRbeta diversity at day 60 in some patients came from surviving recipient T cells and thymic progenitors. T-cell counts and diversity were attributed mostly to newly produced T cells one year after transplant.

In this sample, this clonotype turned up a few times. The antigen is unknown. With V trimmed by 0 bases and J by 6 bases, 5 bases remained unmatched. The CDR3 loop spans 16 amino acids. Germline assignment: CDR1 SEHNR and CDR2 FQNEAQ (reference sequence). This sample's TCRbeta library carried unique molecular identifier barcodes. From the PCR reads, TCRdb called clonotypes with MiXCR, one entry per CDR3 protein. The repertoire includes 700,000 to 850,000 distinct CDR3 sequences, 16% of them detected once, and just under 5% sits in the top ten. This TCR was recovered from a male patient under 18 who had a stem cell transplant for acute lymphoblastic leukemia, so the T cells may come from the graft donor. The chain couples TRBV7-9 to TRBJ2-1; 10 bases line up with TRBD1. The sequences come from PBMCs, mostly from graft donor cells, collected 360 days after TCRalphabeta/CD19-depleted stem cell transplant. The CDR3, as DNA: TGTGCCAGCAGCTTAGCGCCGGGACAGGGGCTCAATGAGCAGTTCTTC. This codes for CASSLAPGQGLNEQFF.